This T cell receptor (beta chain) originates from a study of early T cells in non-severe SARS-CoV-2 infection. Whole-study context: Sequencing targeted bulk RNA from unsorted whole blood, leaving chains unpaired. Broader study findings: Anti-spike CD8 responses were favored by VDJdb matching, which missed private and CD4 specificities.

As regards this clonotype: Antigen: not known.

Unique molecular identifiers tagged individual cDNA molecules. TCRdb redid the calling of the 5' RACE reads with MiXCR, one entry per CDR3 protein. The data hold 55,000 to 75,000 distinct CDR3 sequences, with 9% to 15% observed a single time. CDR3 length: 15 residues. The germline V gene encodes CDR1 SGDLS and CDR2 YYNGEE. V gave up 1 base and J gave up 0 bases, with 10 bases separating them. The genes are TRBV9 and TRBJ1-2; D gene unclear. The receptor was isolated from an adult who was a healthcare worker with PCR-confirmed SARS-CoV-2 infection or an uninfected control (not recorded which). Sequencing input: whole blood. DNA for the CDR3: TGTGCCAGCAGCGTACCCAGGCCAGCTAACTATGGCTACACCTTC. This codes for CASSVPRPANYGYTF.